Ten or more counts support the clone carrying this T cell receptor beta chain. Treatment of any kind had been given to no patient before thyroid surgery. The source of the sample is a study of metastatic and nonmetastatic thyroid tumors. The J segment lost 6 bases and the V segment lost 1 base, leaving 15 bases of the junction unmatched. Germline CDR1 DFQATT, CDR2 SNEGSKA (reference sequence). The CDR3 is made up of 17 amino acids. TCRdb re-called the PCR reads with MiXCR. Among 25,000 to 35,000 clones, about 17% were seen once, and the ten largest hold over 4%. The source is a female donor with papillary thyroid cancer or a benign thyroid nodule (not recorded which). Some clones in this sample may be carry-over from other donors' samples. The sample was blood. The J gene is TRBJ1-2, the V gene TRBV20-1; 9 bases match TRBD1. The CDR3 sequence is CSARVRGQGEISDGYTF. The CDR3 DNA reads as TGCAGTGCTAGAGTAAGGGGACAGGGCGAAATCTCCGATGGCTACACCTTC.